This T cell receptor (beta chain) was sequenced for a study of tumor-infiltrating lymphocytes in primary liver carcinoma. A constant-region primer primed TCR beta cDNA synthesis from roughly 500 ng of total RNA. Libraries covering TCR beta were generated through three nested multiplex PCR rounds (using a slightly modified ARM-PCR). With TRBV1-TRBV30 forward primers and a C-beta reverse primer, the first two PCR rounds were run for approximately 10 cycles each. TCRdb ran MiXCR on the multiplex PCR reads and lists one entry per CDR3 protein. The sample includes about 310,000 distinct CDR3 sequences, more than 55% seen only once; the top ten take around 15%. This clonotype was picked up a small number of times. Its target is unknown. For blood RNA, unsorted whole blood served as the source, and germline DNA was extracted too. Patients in the cohort were treatment-naive and living with chronic HBV infection.

General study findings and limits: Against blood, tumors held a significantly higher top-250-clone fraction (p = 0.039).

This CDR3 spans 13 amino acids. With 5 bases removed from V and 4 bases from J, the gap between germline ends came to 11 bases. The chain carries TRBV12-3 or TRBV12-4 and TRBJ1-2, with D perhaps TRBD1 (5 bases). This sequence was found in a woman in her thirties with primary liver carcinoma and hepatitis B virus infection. The source material was peripheral blood. The CDR3 region is CASSTDRSYGYTF. For the CDR3, the DNA is TGTGCCAGCAGTACAGACAGATCCTATGGCTACACCTTC.